A selection of T cell receptor beta chains follows, all from one sample in a study of T cells in Graves' hyperthyroidism and ophthalmopathy. TCRdb analysed the multiplex PCR reads with MiXCR anew, one entry per CDR3 protein. The table includes 250,000 or so distinct CDR3 sequences, around 17% detected once. The sample taken for sequencing was blood. These receptors all come from a woman aged 18 to 35 with Graves' ophthalmopathy. CDR3s include the opening cysteine and the closing phenylalanine or tryptophan. Each record gives: clone size, J gene, D gene, V gene, CDR3 DNA, CDR3 protein. D genes are given only for firm matches. Where a row states a size, it is once, few, many or the class of an expanded clone; other rows omit it.

>-|TRBJ1-1|-|TRBV24-1
TGTGCCACCAGTGAAGCCAGGGGTACTGAAGCTTTCTTT
CATSEARGTEAFF
>many|TRBJ2-5|TRBD1|TRBV3-1
TGTGCCAGCAGCCACACCGGGACAGGGACCCAGTACTTC
CASSHTGTGTQYF
>many|TRBJ2-7|-|TRBV7-9
TGTGCCAGCAGCTTCCTGAACGGCGGCACCTACGAGCAGTACTTC
CASSFLNGGTYEQYF
>many|TRBJ1-1|-|TRBV7-2
TGTGCCAGCAGCCTAGACAGAATGAACACTGAAGCTTTCTTT
CASSLDRMNTEAFF
>many|TRBJ2-5|-|TRBV28
TGTGCCAGCAAGGACAGCCAAGAGACCCAGTACTTC
CASKDSQETQYF
>many|TRBJ1-1|-|TRBV28
TGTGCCAGCAGTTTTGGGGGGCCTGAAGCTTTCTTT
CASSFGGPEAFF
>many|TRBJ2-2|-|TRBV7-2
TGTGCCAGCAGCCACACAAGGGTTAACACCGGGGAGCTGTTTTTT
CASSHTRVNTGELFF
>once|TRBJ2-5|TRBD2|TRBV11-3
TGTGCCAGCAGCTTAGGCGGACTAGCGGGAGTAGGAGAGACCCAGTACTTC
CASSLGGLAGVGETQYF
>many|TRBJ2-5|-|TRBV4-1
TGCGCCAGCAGCCAACACAACAGCCAAGAGACCCAGTACTTC
CASSQHNSQETQYF
>many|TRBJ2-7|-|TRBV3-1
TGTGCCAGCAGCCGGGTAGGCCCATCCTACGAGCAGTACTTC
CASSRVGPSYEQYF
>many|TRBJ2-7|-|TRBV7-2
TGTGCCAGCAGCTTAGCAGCAGGCTACGAGCAGTACTTC
CASSLAAGYEQYF
>many|TRBJ2-1|TRBD2|TRBV27
TGTGCCAGCAGCTTAGGGACTAGCGGGGCCTACTACAATGAGCAGTTCTTC
CASSLGTSGAYYNEQFF
>many|TRBJ1-1|TRBD1|TRBV28
TGTGCCAGCAGTTTATGGACAGGGAGGATGAACACTGAAGCTTTCTTT
CASSLWTGRMNTEAFF
>once|TRBJ2-5|TRBD2|TRBV29-1
TGCAGCGTTGAAGATCCTAGCGGGGGGATACAAGATACCCAGTACTTC
CSVEDPSGGIQDTQYF
>many|TRBJ1-2|-|TRBV20-1
TGCAGTGCTAGAGGACTGGAAGGGCAGGGGCTGACCTCTAACTATGGCTACACCTTC
CSARGLEGQGLTSNYGYTF
>many|TRBJ2-1|-|TRBV6-1
TGTGCCAGCACCAGGGACACAGGAGTCAATGAGCAGTTCTTC
CASTRDTGVNEQFF